This record concerns one T cell receptor beta chain sequence. This entry comes from a study of blood T cell repertoires in COVID-19. Study overall: Collection of acute and convalescent COVID-19 samples took place in the United States, Italy and Spain. T cells, B-cell-depleted T cells, or PBMCs provided the cDNA or gDNA that served as material.

Sequencing was performed with immunoSEQ multiplex PCR; in TCRdb, only in-frame clones are kept and a portion is missing. The data contain roughly 230,000 clones, nearly 90% of them singletons. Source material: peripheral blood. The sequence came from a woman aged 40-49 years who had recovered from COVID-19.

The CDR3 coding sequence is TGTGCCAGCAGTTACACCCAGGGCGGCGGGAGTTGGTCCTACAATGAGCAGTTCTTC. It is translated as CASSYTQGGGSWSYNEQFF. The chain recombines TRBV6-2 or TRBV6-3 with TRBJ2-1; 7 bases agree with TRBD2. The CDR3 runs 19 residues. The germline V gene has CDR1 MNHEY and CDR2 SVGEGT. V dropped 2 bases and J dropped 1; count of bases not matched to a gene: 14.